The TCR beta chain described here comes from a study of blood T cell repertoires in COVID-19. Study details: The United States, Italy and Spain provided the acute and convalescent COVID-19 samples. Sources were T cells, B-cell-depleted T cells, or PBMCs; the material itself was cDNA or gDNA.

Germline assignment: CDR1 LGHNA and CDR2 YNFKEQ. V lost 4 bases, J lost 4 bases, and 4 bases stayed unmatched. The CDR3 is made up of 15 amino acids. As processed by the authors: Amplification of reference gene primers was used by the study to estimate nucleated cell counts. The repertoire was sequenced with immunoSEQ multiplex PCR; TCRdb's copy has only in-frame clones and lacks some. The DNA was the basis for D and trimming; V, J and clone size are from that table. The sample yields some 130,000 clones, about four fifths seen once. The sample was peripheral blood. The TCR sequence derives from a human donor in a cohort sampled during active COVID-19. This sequence joins TRBV4-2 and TRBJ1-6; 7 nucleotides line up with TRBD1. The CDR3 is CASSLSTGYNSPLHF. The CDR3 DNA is TGTGCCAGCAGCCTTTCGACAGGGTATAATTCACCCCTCCACTTT.